This T cell receptor beta chain was identified in a study of blood T cell repertoires in COVID-19 (TCRdb year 2020). Study-wide context: Collaborator samples came from the United States, Italy and Spain and covered acute and convalescent phases of COVID-19. The material from the prospective study consisted of cDNA or gDNA derived from T cells, B-cell-depleted T cells, or PBMCs. The dataset comprised deeply sampled blood TCRbeta repertoires from subjects exposed to, actively infected with, or recovered from COVID-19. The repertoires were made available in a free public database intended to serve as a resource for research on the immune response to SARS-CoV-2. The samples were drawn from two sources: the first 160 participants of the ongoing ImmuneRACE study, and some 1,300 subjects contributed by 6 global collaborators. A de-identified subject ID, COVID-19 status, age in years and sex were almost always included in the sample metadata. Where HLA class I and class II types were available, the types were taken from metadata supplied by the sample provider, not from assay-based typing. The investigation overall reported the following: How much clinical and demographic metadata was included differed by source and by participant, and the metadata was provided uncurated.

This clone was detected a few times. There is no known antigen for this receptor. The record has no base qualities; no much larger clone is one base away. TCRbeta CDR3 regions were amplified from genomic DNA by means of the immunoSEQ Assay, a bias-controlled multiplex PCR. The source study handled its data this way. Within the assay, amplification of reference gene primers was used to estimate how many nucleated cells each sample contained. To quantify the absolute abundance of each unique TCRbeta CDR3 rearrangement, sequence reads were collapsed and filtered. For each sample, productive Simpson clonality was calculated as the square root of Simpson's diversity index across productive rearrangements. The immuneACCESS repertoire file appears here via TCRdb, limited to in-frame rearrangements. These files lack a portion of the clones; in checked studies, under half of the deficit traces to unresolved V genes, and the cause of the others is not known. The DNA was the basis for D and trimming; V, J and clone size are from that table. The table for this sample lists nearly 350,000 clones; about 90% of them were counted only once. The ten largest clones take up roughly 6.6% of the sample.

At one collaborating source in Seattle, patients were enrolled during active infection and were followed longitudinally through the course of disease. Each collaborating institution followed its own protocols to collect whole blood in K2EDTA tubes. For TCRbeta analysis, collaborators shipped samples as frozen whole blood, isolated PBMCs, or DNA extracted from either of those sample types. The trim is 3 bases for V and 6 bases for J, with a gap of 7 bases between the germline ends. The CDR1 and CDR2 encoded by the germline V gene are SGDLS and YYNGEE. The CDR3 runs 13 amino acids, cysteine and phenylalanine included. The DNA shown is the 39-base CDR3, in frame from base 1.

This clonotype was sampled from a woman aged 70-85 years with COVID-19, enrolled during active disease. The sequenced material came from peripheral blood. The rearrangement combines TRBV9 with TRBJ1-6; the D gene cannot be resolved reliably. At the DNA level, the sequence is TGTGCCAGCAGCGCGGGAGGTAATTCACCCCTCCACTTT. Protein translation: CASSAGGNSPLHF.